These 32 T cell receptor beta chains were all obtained from the same sample, sequenced in a study of blood T cell repertoires in COVID-19. Data came from immunoSEQ multiplex PCR; TCRdb stores just in-frame clones and leaves some out. The table records about 260,000 clones, 85% to 90% of them present only once. Sequencing was carried out using PBMCs or T cells enriched from blood (not recorded which). The source is a woman between 18 and 29 years old who had recovered from COVID-19.

The DNA for the CDR3 is TGTGCCAGCAGCTCAGGGGGAAACACTGAAGCTTTCTTT. Amino acid sequence: CASSSGGNTEAFF. This chain joins TRBV2 and TRBJ1-1, with TRBD1 identical over 7 bases. The germline CDR1 and CDR2 sequences are SNHLY and FYNNEI. This CDR3 spans 13 amino acids. With 6 bases clipped from V and 2 bases from J, the junction kept 3 bases outside the gene matches.

V and J are TRBV29-1 and TRBJ1-2, with 11 nucleotides matching TRBD1. This CDR3 has 15 residues. Looked up from germline, CDR1 is SQVTM and CDR2 is ANQGSEA. V was clipped by 4 bases and J by 2 bases; unmatched bases: 6. This chain's CDR3 is CSVAGTGGANYGYTF. CDR3 DNA: TGCAGCGTTGCCGGGACAGGGGGTGCGAACTATGGCTACACCTTC.

The chain is built from TRBV15 and TRBJ1-5; no clear D. Germline V CDR1 and CDR2: LNHNV, YYDKDF (reference sequence). V shed 4 bases and J shed 1 base, with 5 bases lying between them. The CDR3 covers 13 residues. CDR3 in DNA: TGTGCCACCAGCACCACAAGCAATCAGCCCCAGCATTTT. Translated, it gives CATSTTSNQPQHF.

The chain employs TRBV5-1 and TRBJ2-5; a weak D match, TRBD1 (6 bases). The CDR3 totals 14 residues. Looked up from germline, CDR1 is SGHRS and CDR2 is YFSETQ. Between the trimmed V and J ends, which lost 0 bases and 5 bases, there was a span of 11 bases. In DNA, the CDR3 is TGCGCCAGCAGCTTGGTGGGTAGGGGGGAGACCCAGTACTTC. Protein sequence: CASSLVGRGETQYF.

This clone turned up a few times. CDR3 coding DNA: TGTGCCAGTTGCGAGAGCCTTTATGGCTACACCTTC. Translated, it gives CASCESLYGYTF. V gene TRBV2 combines with J gene TRBJ1-2, with D uncertain. The CDR3 has 12 residues. Trimming pared 9 bases from V and 5 bases from J, leaving 13 bases between. CDR1 is SNHLY and CDR2 is FYNNEI in the germline V gene.

This chain links TRBV6-5 with TRBJ1-1; TRBD1 agrees at 10 bases. With V trimmed by 1 base and J by 10 bases, 3 bases remained unmatched. The CDR3 is made up of 13 amino acids. The V gene's germline CDR1 is MNHEY and CDR2 SVGAGI. CDR3 in amino acids: CASSYWDRGLAFF. The CDR3 DNA sequence: TGTGCCAGCAGTTACTGGGACAGGGGTTTAGCTTTCTTT.

The CDR3 nucleotides read TGTGCCAGCAGGCGGGACAGGGAGGGCACCGGGGAGCTGTTTTTT. Its protein product is CASRRDREGTGELFF. The chain is built from TRBV6-5 and TRBJ2-2; TRBD1 matches at 9 bases. This CDR3 spans 15 amino acids. Germline CDR1 reads MNHEY; CDR2 reads SVGAGI. The junction had 6 bases not matched to a gene; V was cut back by 6 bases and J by 4 bases.

V is TRBV12-2 and J is TRBJ2-4; the listed D gene, TRBD2, was not tested against the DNA. TRBV12-2 is deemed a pseudogene. This CDR3 spans 21 amino acids. CDR3 DNA: TGTGCAAGTCGCTTAGCGCGGGTAATAGCGGGGGGGAAGGTAGCCAAAAACATTCAGTACTTC. The encoded protein is CASRLARVIAGGKVAKNIQYF.

The rearrangement joins TRBV7-6 to TRBJ1-2, with TRBD1 matching over 11 bases. V dropped 5 bases and J dropped 2; count of bases not matched to a gene: 4. The CDR3 loop spans 15 amino acids. CDR1 and CDR2 (germline): SGHVS, FNYEAQ. The CDR3 here is CASSPRTGGNYGYTF. DNA for the CDR3: TGTGCCAGCAGCCCCCGGACAGGGGGCAACTATGGCTACACCTTC.

The chain has TRBV5-6 and TRBJ1-4; 8 bases are a match to TRBD1. Losses at the gene ends were 4 bases for V and 5 bases for J; bases not matched to a gene: 7. Germline CDR1 reads SGHDT; CDR2 reads YYEEEE. The CDR3 has 15 residues. CDR3 in amino acids: CASSPRPGGNEKLFF. CDR3 nucleotide sequence: TGTGCCAGCAGCCCACGGCCAGGGGGCAATGAAAAACTGTTTTTT.

V gene TRBV19 combines with J gene TRBJ2-3; the D is unclear. V lost 4 bases and J lost 2, with 7 bases in between. The CDR3 extends over 13 amino acids. CDR1 is LNHDA and CDR2 is SQIVND in the germline V gene (reference sequence). CDR3 DNA sequence: TGTGCCAGTAGTACCCTCCCCACAGATACGCAGTATTTT. It is translated as CASSTLPTDTQYF.

This clone was observed a single time. This chain joins TRBV9 and TRBJ1-1; D might be TRBD1 (5 bases). Deletions cut 1 base from V and 6 bases from J, with 10 bases between. The CDR3 length is 13 residues. The germline gives CDR1 SGDLS, CDR2 YYNGEE. CDR3 nucleotides: TGTGCCAGCAGCGTATCAGGGTCCCCTGAAGCTTTCTTT. As protein: CASSVSGSPEAFF.

The rearrangement uses TRBV4-2 and TRBJ2-7, with a possible D match to TRBD2 (5 bases). This CDR3 has 16 residues. V lost 1 base to trimming and J lost 6 bases, with 19 bases between them. Per germline, CDR1 LGHNA and CDR2 YNFKEQ. CDR3 coding DNA: TGTGCCAGCAGCCAAGGGAAAGCGGAAGGGAAGCCCGAGCAGTACTTC. Amino acids: CASSQGKAEGKPEQYF.

Comment on this clone: Additional DNA sequences in this sample encode the identical CDR3. The rearrangement uses TRBV7-6 and TRBJ1-1; a possible D gene is TRBD1 (5 bases). V was cut by 5 bases and J by 5 bases, with 15 bases left in between. This CDR3 spans 14 amino acids. Germline V gene lookup returns CDR1 SGHVS and CDR2 FNYEAQ. CDR3 protein: CASSPSGGGTEAFF. Written as DNA, the CDR3 is TGTGCCAGCAGCCCCTCGGGGGGAGGGACTGAAGCTTTCTTT.

V gene TRBV10-2 combines with J gene TRBJ1-5; tentatively, D is TRBD1 (6 bases). The CDR3 has 13 amino acids. The germline V and J ends were trimmed by 5 bases and 6 bases, with 11 bases remaining between them. Germline-derived CDR1 and CDR2 are WSHSY and SAAADI. CDR3 sequence: CASSQGSSQPQHF. Written as DNA, the CDR3 is TGCGCCAGCAGTCAGGGGTCCAGTCAGCCCCAGCATTTT.

This chain links TRBV4-1 with TRBJ2-2, with 11 bases aligning to TRBD1. J gave up 2 bases and V 3 bases, and 5 bases lay outside the gene matches. This CDR3 contains 17 residues. Germline V CDR1 and CDR2: MGHRA, YSYEKL. CDR3 nucleotide sequence: TGCGCCAGCAGCCAGCGTGGACAGGGGGCTAACACCGGGGAGCTGTTTTTT. The encoded protein is CASSQRGQGANTGELFF.

The chain joins TRBV19 to TRBJ1-2; 8 nucleotides align to TRBD1. V shed 7 bases, J shed 7 bases, and the junction held 8 bases outside the gene matches. Germline CDR1 LNHDA, CDR2 SQIVND (reference sequence). The CDR3 is made up of 13 amino acids. For the CDR3, the DNA is TGTGCCAGTACCTATGGACAGGGAGGTGGCTACACCTTC. As protein: CASTYGQGGGYTF.

Only one count was recorded for this clone. This chain uses TRBV4-2 with TRBJ2-7, with D possibly matching TRBD2 (6 bases). Germline-derived CDR1 and CDR2 are LGHNA and YNFKEQ. The CDR3 totals 18 residues. V lost 0 bases, J lost 2 bases, and 20 bases lay in between. CDR3 nucleotides: TGTGCCAGCAGCCAAGAGACCCCGCCAGCGGGCGCCACCTACGAGCAGTACTTC. Translating gives CASSQETPPAGATYEQYF.

The V call is TRBV11-3, the J call TRBJ2-1; possibly TRBD2 for D (5 bases). Trimming took off 3 bases at V and 8 bases at J, with 11 bases between the two ends. The CDR3 extends over 13 amino acids. The germline V gene has CDR1 SGHNT and CDR2 YENEEA. CDR3 in amino acids: CASSFRASYEQFF. DNA of the CDR3: TGTGCCAGCAGCTTTCGGGCTAGCTATGAGCAGTTCTTC.

The count of this clone is one. This chain connects TRBV5-1 to TRBJ2-3, with 9 nucleotides matching TRBD2. V shed 4 bases, J shed 4 bases, and the junction held 10 bases outside the gene matches. Germline V gene data show CDR1 as SGHRS and CDR2 as YFSETQ. There are 16 residues in the CDR3. In DNA form, the CDR3 reads TGCGCCAGCAGCCCAACCCCAAGCGGGGGGTCAGATACGCAGTATTTT. It is translated as CASSPTPSGGSDTQYF.

This clone was recorded only once. This chain uses TRBV2 with TRBJ1-5; perhaps TRBD1 as D (6 bases). The CDR3 totals 14 residues. Germline lookup yields CDR1 SNHLY and CDR2 FYNNEI. Trimming pared 1 base from V and 7 bases from J, leaving 11 bases between. DNA for the CDR3: TGTGCCAGCAGTGAAGTGCAGGGGAGCCAGCCCCAGCATTTT. Amino acids: CASSEVQGSQPQHF.

The rearrangement links TRBV9 to TRBJ1-6, with 8 nucleotides matching TRBD1. Germline V gene sequence: CDR1 SGDLS, CDR2 YYNGEE. After removal of 4 bases from V and 8 bases from J, the junction contained 5 bases not matched to a gene. This CDR3 region has 14 residues. The CDR3 DNA reads TGTGCCAGCAGCCCCGACAGGGGTTATTCACCCCTCCACTTT. It encodes CASSPDRGYSPLHF.

The chain is built from TRBV9 and TRBJ1-4, with 7 bases aligning to TRBD1. Germline CDR1 reads SGDLS; CDR2 reads YYNGEE. Unmatched junction bases numbered 4, after V lost 4 bases and J lost 7 bases. The length of the CDR3 is 13 residues. CDR3 region: CASSTAGGEKLFF. The DNA of the CDR3 is TGTGCCAGCAGCACAGCAGGGGGTGAAAAACTGTTTTTT.

The chain has TRBV28 and TRBJ1-5; TRBD1 matches at 11 bases. V dropped 5 bases and J dropped 6; count of bases not matched to a gene: 6. Germline V gene lookup returns CDR1 MDHEN and CDR2 SYDVKM. The CDR3 is 15 amino acids. The CDR3 DNA sequence: TGTGCCAGCAGTGCGCGGACAGGGGGCAGTCAGCCCCAGCATTTT. Its protein product is CASSARTGGSQPQHF.

The V gene is TRBV24-1, the J gene TRBJ1-2; 8 nucleotides match TRBD1. This CDR3 is 13 amino acids long. The junction had 4 bases not matched to a gene; V was cut back by 7 bases and J by 4 bases. Germline CDR1 reads KGHDR; CDR2 reads SFDVKD. The CDR3 here is CATSGQGSYGYTF. The CDR3 nucleotides are TGTGCCACCAGCGGACAGGGTTCCTATGGCTACACCTTC.

The chain is built from TRBV7-6 and TRBJ2-2, with a possible D match to TRBD1 (6 bases). The CDR3 has 14 residues. V shed 6 bases and J shed 1 base, with 9 bases lying between them. CDR1 and CDR2 (germline): SGHVS, FNYEAQ. CDR3: CASRWGQNTGELFF. The CDR3 DNA reads as TGTGCCAGCAGATGGGGACAGAACACCGGGGAGCTGTTTTTT.

The rearrangement links TRBV2 to TRBJ1-2, with 7 nucleotides matching TRBD1. Germline V gene lookup returns CDR1 SNHLY and CDR2 FYNNEI. This CDR3 has 13 residues. The ends lost 5 bases at V and 6 bases at J; junction bases unmatched: 6. The CDR3 region is CASSKTGRDGYTF. DNA for the CDR3: TGTGCCAGCAGTAAGACAGGGAGAGATGGCTACACCTTC.

CDR3 loop: CASTDPGTGSYEQYF. CDR3 DNA: TGTGCCAGCACGGACCCCGGGACAGGCTCCTACGAGCAGTACTTC. The chain couples TRBV28 to TRBJ2-7; 8 bases are shared with TRBD1. V was pared by 7 bases and J by 0 bases, with 8 bases of the junction left unmatched. There are 15 residues in the CDR3. Germline CDR1 and CDR2: MDHEN and SYDVKM. The whole variable domain, remainder taken from reference TRBV28 and TRBJ2-7, is DVKVTQSSRYLVKRTGEKVFLECVQDMDHENMFWYRQDPGLGLRLIYFSYDVKMKEKGDIPEGYSVSREKKERFSLILESASTNQTSMYLCASTDPGTGSYEQYFGPGTRLTVT.

The gene calls are TRBV19 and TRBJ2-1; TRBD1 matches at 9 bases. Germline CDR1 reads LNHDA; CDR2 reads SQIVND (reference sequence). The CDR3 is 15 amino acids. Trimming at V came to 6 bases and at J to 5 bases, leaving 8 bases not matched to a gene. The CDR3 DNA reads as TGTGCCAGTAGAGGAGACAGGGGGGCTCACAATGAGCAGTTCTTC. It encodes CASRGDRGAHNEQFF.

The chain recombines TRBV6-4 with TRBJ2-1; TRBD1 matches at 9 bases. The V segment lost 8 bases and the J segment 0 bases; nucleotides outside the gene matches: 8. Germline CDR1 is MRHNA and CDR2 is SNTAGT. The CDR3 totals 16 residues. The CDR3 loop is CASRKGGQGSYNEQFF. The DNA of the CDR3 is TGTGCCAGCCGAAAAGGGGGACAGGGCTCCTACAATGAGCAGTTCTTC.

This sequence joins TRBV2 and TRBJ2-7, with D maybe TRBD1 (7 bases). V shed 7 bases and J shed 0 bases, with 25 bases lying between them. This CDR3 has 18 amino acids. Germline lookup yields CDR1 SNHLY and CDR2 FYNNEI. The CDR3 region has the DNA TGTGCCAGCAAGACCCCAGGGGGGCAGGCGGCCTACTCCTACGAGCAGTACTTC. This gives the protein CASKTPGGQAAYSYEQYF. Filled out from reference TRBV2 and TRBJ2-7, the complete variable domain reads EPEVTQTPSHQVTQMGQEVILRCVPISNHLYFYWYRQILGQKVEFLVSFYNNEISEKSEIFDDQFSVERPDGSNFTLKIRSTKLEDSAMYFCASKTPGGQAAYSYEQYFGPGTRLTVT.

Here the CDR3 DNA reads TGTGCCAGTCAGACAGGGGAAACCTACGAGCAGTACTTC. Translated, it gives CASQTGETYEQYF. The chain joins TRBV6-5 to TRBJ2-7; 8 bases are shared with TRBD1. The CDR3 totals 13 residues. The V gene's germline CDR1 is MNHEY and CDR2 SVGAGI. The junction had 6 bases not matched to a gene; V was cut back by 9 bases and J by 2 bases.